The source of this T cell receptor (beta chain) is a study of post-analysis software for immune sequencing data. General study results and limits: Patients had higher frequencies than controls of four to six TRBV segments, including TRBV5-6, TRBV5-1 and TRBV20-1.

Each TCR beta cDNA library carried unique molecular identifiers. TCRdb re-called the PCR reads through MiXCR, storing one row per CDR3 protein. The table records about 430,000 distinct CDR3 sequences, roughly 40% of them present only once. A note on this clonotype: The target antigen is unknown.

Per the germline V gene, CDR1 is DFQATT and CDR2 is SNEGSKA (reference sequence). This CDR3 has 16 residues. Trimming pared 6 bases from V and 7 bases from J, leaving 24 bases between. The sequence came from a girl aged 2 to 9 with multiple sclerosis. Source material: blood. The rearrangement uses TRBV20-1 and TRBJ1-4, with a tentative D call TRBD1 (6 bases). Written as DNA, the CDR3 is TGCAGTGCCCCCCGATCTGGACGGGACACTTTTGAAAAACTGTTTTTT. This encodes CSAPRSGRDTFEKLFF.